Detailed here is one T cell receptor beta chain. Its antigen is as yet unknown. Both 60 Vbeta primers and 13 Jbeta primers went into the PCR. The method was immunoSEQ multiplex PCR; TCRdb's version includes in-frame clones alone and lacks a portion of them. The sample carries about 130,000 clones, 81% recorded once. The data originate from a study of cytomegalovirus exposure and HLA in healthy donors. The study, taken as a whole, reports: A list of more than 150 TCR beta chains associated with cytomegalovirus was given.

The CDR3 runs 17 residues. Trimming stripped 5 bases from V and 6 bases from J, with 25 bases between. The V gene's germline CDR1 is SGHVS and CDR2 FQNEAQ. Sequenced: PBMCs. The chain couples TRBV7-8 to TRBJ1-2; TRBD1 might be the D (6 bases). The receptor comes from a man between 18 and 35 years old in good health and CMV-seronegative. CDR3 nucleotides: TGTGCCAGCAGCCCACTACGGGGATCCAGGGGAGATCATGGCTACACCTTC. Translation gives CASSPLRGSRGDHGYTF.